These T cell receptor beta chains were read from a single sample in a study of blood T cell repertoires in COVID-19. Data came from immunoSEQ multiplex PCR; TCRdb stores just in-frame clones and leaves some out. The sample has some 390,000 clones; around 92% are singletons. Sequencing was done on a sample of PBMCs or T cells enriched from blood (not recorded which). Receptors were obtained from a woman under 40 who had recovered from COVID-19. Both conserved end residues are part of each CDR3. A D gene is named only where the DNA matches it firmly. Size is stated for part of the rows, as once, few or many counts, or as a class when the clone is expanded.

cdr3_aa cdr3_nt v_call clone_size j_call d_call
CASSSGTDTAQQYF TGTGCCAGCAGTTCCGGGACAGACACCGCACAGCAGTACTTC TRBV27 NA TRBJ2-7 TRBD1
CASSLYAGNTEAFF TGTGCCAGCAGCTTATACGCAGGGAACACTGAAGCTTTCTTT TRBV7-3 NA TRBJ1-1 NA
CASSLVSGYTF TGTGCCAGCAGTTTAGTCTCTGGCTACACCTTC TRBV12-3/TRBV12-4 NA TRBJ1-2 NA
CSARFVETQYF TGCAGTGCTAGATTCGTAGAGACCCAGTACTTC TRBV20-1 once TRBJ2-5 NA
CSAVLVQADNEKLFF TGCAGCGCCGTCTTGGTGCAGGCTGATAATGAAAAACTGTTTTTT TRBV29-1 NA TRBJ1-4 NA
CASSLGTGLSEKLFF TGTGCCAGCAGCTTGGGGACAGGTCTTAGTGAAAAACTGTTTTTT TRBV7-9 few TRBJ1-4 TRBD1
CASSPLRDDGYTF TGTGCCAGCTCACCACTCAGGGATGATGGCTACACCTTC TRBV18 NA TRBJ1-2 NA
CASSPLDTMTSGPYEQYF TGTGCCAGCTCACCTCTGGACACGATGACTAGCGGGCCTTACGAGCAGTACTTC TRBV18 NA TRBJ2-7 TRBD2
CASSRRGFRGAEAFF TGTGCCAGCAGCCGAAGAGGGTTCAGGGGGGCTGAAGCTTTCTTT TRBV3-1/TRBV3-2 NA TRBJ1-1 TRBD1
CASSPIVGNTGELFF TGTGCCAGCAGCCCCATTGTTGGCAACACCGGGGAGCTGTTTTTT TRBV7-2 once TRBJ2-2 NA
CASSTDRGPNQPQHF TGTGCCAGCAGTACGGACAGGGGCCCAAATCAGCCCCAGCATTTT TRBV3-1/TRBV3-2 NA TRBJ1-5 TRBD1
CASNRATILTGELFF TGTGCCAGCAACCGAGCCACGATACTCACCGGGGAGCTGTTTTTT TRBV6-5 few TRBJ2-2 NA
CASSRSGTYNEQFF TGTGCCAGCAGCCGGAGCGGCACCTACAATGAGCAGTTCTTC TRBV3-1/TRBV3-2 NA TRBJ2-1 NA
CARNRWRGSGTEAFF TGTGCCAGAAACCGCTGGCGGGGCTCGGGCACTGAAGCTTTCTTT TRBV2 NA TRBJ1-1 NA
CASRGKTGSYNSPLHF TGTGCCAGTAGAGGGAAGACAGGCTCCTATAATTCACCCCTCCACTTT TRBV19 NA TRBJ1-6 NA
CASSQDRVSSGSSYNEQFF TGTGCCAGCAGCCAAGATAGGGTGAGTAGCGGGAGTTCCTACAATGAGCAGTTCTTC TRBV3-1/TRBV3-2 NA TRBJ2-1 TRBD2
CASSGPSMCRF TGTGCCAGTAGTGGCCCCAGTATGTGCCGCTTC TRBV19 NA TRBJ1-2 NA
CASGERWNTEAFF TGTGCCAGCGGAGAGAGGTGGAACACTGAAGCTTTCTTT TRBV6-5 NA TRBJ1-1 NA
CASSLELNTGELFF TGTGCCAGCAGCTTAGAGCTGAACACCGGGGAGCTGTTTTTT TRBV7-9 few TRBJ2-2 NA
CASSSGSLYEQYF TGTGCCAGCTCTAGCGGGAGTCTGTACGAGCAGTACTTC TRBV28 NA TRBJ2-7 TRBD2
CASSPPGQGIANYGYTF TGTGCCAGCTCACCACCGGGACAGGGGATCGCTAACTATGGCTACACCTTC TRBV18 NA TRBJ1-2 TRBD1
CASSRSRDEQFF TGTGCCAGCTCACGGAGCCGGGATGAGCAGTTCTTC TRBV18 few TRBJ2-1 NA
CASRTDRGGSPLHF TGTGCCAGTCGCACCGACAGGGGCGGTTCACCCCTCCACTTT TRBV19 NA TRBJ1-6 TRBD1
CASSMAGIYNEQFF TGCGCCAGCAGTATGGCGGGAATCTACAATGAGCAGTTCTTC TRBV10-2 NA TRBJ2-1 NA
CASSLGVIREQFF TGCGCCAGCAGCTTGGGTGTGATACGGGAGCAGTTCTTC TRBV5-1 NA TRBJ2-1 NA
CATGQTSGSPHNEQFF TGTGCCACCGGACAGACTAGCGGGAGCCCACACAATGAGCAGTTCTTC TRBV24-1 NA TRBJ2-1 TRBD2
CASSPEPRRAGLGYTF TGTGCCAGCAGCCCAGAACCTAGGAGGGCAGGTCTGGGCTACACCTTC TRBV7-2 once TRBJ1-2 NA
CASSVDHGRGYEQFF TGTGCCAGCAGCGTAGACCATGGCAGGGGGTATGAGCAGTTCTTC TRBV9 NA TRBJ2-1 TRBD1
CASSQDLMAIEAFF TGCGCCAGCAGCCAAGATCTCATGGCAATAGAAGCTTTCTTT TRBV4-1 NA TRBJ1-1 NA
CSVEGVRLAGGAQYNEQFF TGCAGCGTTGAAGGCGTGAGACTAGCGGGAGGAGCCCAATACAATGAGCAGTTCTTC TRBV29-1 NA TRBJ2-1 TRBD2
CASAHRLGSTEAFF TGTGCTAGTGCCCATAGGTTGGGGAGCACTGAAGCTTTCTTT TRBV12-5 NA TRBJ1-1 NA
CASSFGQWNTEAFF TGTGCCAGTTCTTTCGGACAGTGGAACACTGAAGCTTTCTTT TRBV6-5 NA TRBJ1-1 NA
CAWSEGGRNTIYF TGTGCCTGGAGTGAGGGGGGGCGAAACACCATATATTTT TRBV30 NA TRBJ1-3 NA
CASWDRRSYEQYF TGTGCCTCATGGGACAGGCGCTCCTACGAGCAGTACTTC TRBV30 NA TRBJ2-7 TRBD1
CASSHSLDTQYF TGTGCCAGCAGCCATAGTCTGGATACGCAGTATTTT TRBV14 once TRBJ2-3 NA
CASSVASGINEQFF TGTGCCAGCAGCGTAGCTTCAGGCATTAATGAGCAGTTCTTC TRBV9 NA TRBJ2-1 NA
CASSLGVYREMLSGANVLTF TGCGCCAGCAGCTTGGGGGTCTACCGGGAGATGCTCTCTGGGGCCAACGTCCTGACTTTC TRBV5-1 NA TRBJ2-6 NA
CASSHGQNVNQPQHF TGTGCCAGCAGCCATGGACAGAATGTAAATCAGCCCCAGCATTTT TRBV3-1/TRBV3-2 NA TRBJ1-5 NA
CASSTGGGEQFF TGTGCCAGCAGTACAGGGGGTGGTGAGCAGTTCTTC TRBV6-4 NA TRBJ2-1 TRBD1
CASSIRAEETQYF TGTGCCAGTAGTATTCGAGCGGAAGAGACCCAGTACTTC TRBV19 NA TRBJ2-5 NA
CASSTTREGPQHF TGTGCCAGCAGCACCACCAGGGAGGGGCCCCAGCATTTT TRBV2 NA TRBJ1-5 NA
CAWSVAGSEQYF TGTGCCTGGAGTGTAGCGGGTTCCGAGCAGTACTTC TRBV30 NA TRBJ2-7 NA
CSVEWTGGSQPQHF TGCAGCGTTGAATGGACAGGGGGAAGCCAGCCCCAGCATTTT TRBV29-1 NA TRBJ1-5 TRBD1
CATSADRGRRYNEQFF TGTGCCACCAGTGCCGACAGGGGTCGGCGGTACAATGAGCAGTTCTTC TRBV24-1 NA TRBJ2-1 TRBD1
CASSSTGTGNYGYTF TGTGCCAGCAGTTCCACCGGGACAGGGAACTATGGCTACACCTTC TRBV28 NA TRBJ1-2 TRBD1
CASSWSGTVGANVLTF TGCGCCAGCAGCTGGAGCGGGACGGTAGGGGCCAACGTCCTGACTTTC TRBV5-1 few TRBJ2-6 TRBD2
CASVRAGPKETQYF TGTGCCAGCGTTAGGGCAGGGCCAAAAGAGACCCAGTACTTC TRBV2 few TRBJ2-5 NA
CASSLAPGTGGREQYF TGCGCCAGCAGCTTGGCCCCCGGGACAGGGGGCCGAGAGCAGTACTTC TRBV5-1 NA TRBJ2-7 TRBD1